Following are 21 T cell receptor beta chains from one sample sequenced in a study of T cell repertoires in cytomegalovirus infection. For these TCRs, the target antigens are not known. MiXCR, run by TCRdb on the reads, gives a single entry per CDR3 protein. The sample lists more than 55,000 distinct CDR3 sequences; approximately 20% were seen once. This material consisted of CD8+ T cells from cultured PBMCs, taken from culture after CMV antigen stimulation. Receptor source: a human donor in good health (CMV status not recorded). Some clones in this sample may be carry-over from other donors' samples.

The chain is built from TRBV7-9 and TRBJ1-6; 9 bases agree with TRBD1. Trimming removed 5 bases from V and 4 bases from J; junction bases left unmatched: 12. Germline V gene data show CDR1 as SEHNR and CDR2 as FQNEAQ (reference sequence). This CDR3 is built from 18 residues. CDR3 in DNA: TGTGCCAGCAGCCCCATGGGGGACAGGGCTCCTTATAATTCACCCCTCCACTTT. Translating it yields CASSPMGDRAPYNSPLHF.

This clonotype was seen a single time. This sequence joins TRBV11-1 and TRBJ2-7; perhaps D is TRBD1 or TRBD2 (6 bases each). The CDR3 is 17 residues long. Germline CDR1 is SGHAT and CDR2 is FQDESV (reference sequence). Between the trimmed V and J ends, which lost 5 bases and 2 bases, there was a span of 22 bases. The CDR3 coding sequence is TGTGCCAGCAGCCGTAGTCGGGGGCCGGCAAAAGCCTACGAGCAGTACTTC. Its protein product is CASSRSRGPAKAYEQYF. Filled out from reference TRBV11-1 and TRBJ2-7, the complete variable domain reads EAEVAQSPRYKITEKSQAVAFWCDPISGHATLYWYRQILGQGPELLVQFQDESVVDDSQLPKDRFSAERLKGVDSTLKIQPAELGDSAMYLCASSRSRGPAKAYEQYFGPGTRLTVT.

This clonotype was picked up a small number of times. This chain connects TRBV7-8 to TRBJ2-3; no clear D gene. V was cut by 5 bases and J by 4 bases, with 10 bases left in between. Germline CDR1 and CDR2: SGHVS and FQNEAQ. The CDR3 spans 13 residues. This chain's CDR3 is CASSPSQPDTQYF. CDR3 coding DNA: TGTGCCAGCAGCCCCAGCCAGCCAGATACGCAGTATTTT. Based on the CDR3 plus reference TRBV7-8 and TRBJ2-3, the full variable domain is GAGVSQSPRYKVAKRGQDVALRCDPISGHVSLFWYQQALGQGPEFLTYFQNEAQLDKSGLPSDRFFAERPEGSVSTLKIQRTQQEDSAVYLCASSPSQPDTQYFGPGTRLTVL.

The chain uses TRBV5-5 and TRBJ1-1, with D tentatively TRBD1 (6 bases). The length of the CDR3 is 13 residues. The V end lost 0 bases, the J end lost 6 bases, and 9 bases lay between the germline ends. Germline lookup yields CDR1 SGHKS and CDR2 YYEKEE (reference sequence). The CDR3 sequence: CASSLASGAEAFF. The CDR3 DNA sequence: TGTGCCAGCAGCTTGGCCTCAGGGGCTGAAGCTTTCTTT.

This clonotype showed up many times. The chain uses TRBV6-2 or TRBV6-3 and TRBJ2-1; 8 nucleotides align to TRBD1. V dropped 7 bases and J dropped 1; count of bases not matched to a gene: 9. This CDR3 contains 16 residues. Germline V lookup: CDR1 MNHEY, CDR2 SVGEGT. CDR3 nucleotide sequence: TGTGCCAGCAAAGATTTACAGGGGGGTTCCTACAATGAGCAGTTCTTC. Translating gives CASKDLQGGSYNEQFF.

The chain has TRBV2 and TRBJ2-7; 10 nucleotides align to TRBD2. This CDR3 contains 14 residues. V was pared by 3 bases and J by 3 bases, with 2 bases of the junction left unmatched. Germline CDR1 SNHLY, CDR2 FYNNEI. This CDR3 is CASSELAGDYEQYF. CDR3 DNA sequence: TGTGCCAGCAGTGAGCTAGCGGGGGACTACGAGCAGTACTTC.

The chain joins TRBV7-9 to TRBJ2-5; 9 bases are shared with TRBD2. The V gene's germline CDR1 is SEHNR and CDR2 FQNEAQ (reference sequence). The CDR3 sequence is 15 residues long. V lost 1 base to trimming and J lost 3 bases; unmatched junction nucleotides: 3. This CDR3 reads CASSLEVAGEETQYF. The CDR3 region has the DNA TGTGCCAGCAGCTTAGAGGTAGCGGGGGAAGAGACCCAGTACTTC.

This clonotype has just a few counts. This chain links TRBV28 with TRBJ1-1; 9 bases are a match to TRBD1. J was trimmed by 3 bases and V by 8 bases; bases with no gene match: 4. The CDR3 consists of 13 residues. Germline V gene data show CDR1 as MDHEN and CDR2 as SYDVKM. CDR3: CASRTGVDTEAFF. DNA of the CDR3: TGTGCCAGCCGGACAGGGGTAGACACTGAAGCTTTCTTT. The variable domain in full, completed from reference TRBV28 and TRBJ1-1, reads DVKVTQSSRYLVKRTGEKVFLECVQDMDHENMFWYRQDPGLGLRLIYFSYDVKMKEKGDIPEGYSVSREKKERFSLILESASTNQTSMYLCASRTGVDTEAFFGQGTRLTVV.

The sample holds a few counts of this clonotype. The V gene is TRBV10-3, the J gene TRBJ2-1, with TRBD2 as a possible D gene (6 bases). Trimming cost V 8 bases and J 7 bases, with 12 bases left between them. The CDR3 consists of 12 residues. The germline V gene encodes CDR1 ENHRY and CDR2 SYGVKD. CDR3 sequence: CAIRGAGNEQFF. The CDR3 DNA sequence: TGTGCCATCCGCGGTGCGGGGAATGAGCAGTTCTTC.

This clonotype has just a few counts. The chain has TRBV5-6 and TRBJ2-7; D is perhaps TRBD1 or TRBD2 (5 bases each). V lost 2 bases, J lost 0 bases, and 6 bases lay in between. The germline V gene encodes CDR1 SGHDT and CDR2 YYEEEE. The CDR3 runs 13 residues. CDR3 in DNA: TGTGCCAGCAGCTTCGGGGCCTCCTACGAGCAGTACTTC. It codes for CASSFGASYEQYF.

The sample holds a few counts of this clonotype. The chain combines TRBV27 with TRBJ1-5; TRBD1 might be the D (5 bases). Trimming cost V 2 bases and J 5 bases, with 7 bases left between them. Germline-derived CDR1 and CDR2 are MNHEY and SMNVEV (reference sequence). CDR3 length: 13 amino acids. The CDR3 DNA is TGTGCCAGCAGTTTAGCCAGGGATCAGCCCCAGCATTTT. Translation: CASSLARDQPQHF.

The CDR3 spells CASSMTGPLEAFF. The CDR3 nucleotides are TGTGCCAGCAGTATGACAGGGCCCCTGGAAGCTTTCTTT. The J gene is TRBJ1-1, the V gene TRBV12-3 or TRBV12-4; TRBD1 matches 7 bases. V trimming: 5 bases; J trimming: 8 bases; junction bases outside the gene matches: 8. This CDR3 is built from 13 residues.

This clonotype was counted ten times or more. The chain employs TRBV6-5 and TRBJ2-2, with 7 positions matching TRBD1. The ends lost 6 bases at V and 5 bases at J; junction bases unmatched: 15. Looked up from germline, CDR1 is MNHEY and CDR2 is SVGAGI. The CDR3 extends over 17 amino acids. DNA of the CDR3: TGTGCCAGCAGCCTACGCCTAAACACAGGGGTAACCGGGGAGCTGTTTTTT. It yields the protein CASSLRLNTGVTGELFF.

The rearrangement uses TRBV28 and TRBJ1-1; 7 bases are a match to TRBD1. CDR1 is MDHEN and CDR2 is SYDVKM in the germline V gene. This CDR3 is 14 amino acids long. Unmatched junction bases numbered 9, after V lost 7 bases and J lost 4 bases. CDR3 amino acids: CASIVTQGGTEAFF. The CDR3 region has the DNA TGTGCCAGCATTGTTACCCAGGGGGGCACTGAAGCTTTCTTT.

This clonotype was observed a handful of times. V and J are TRBV12-3 or TRBV12-4 and TRBJ1-6; TRBD1 aligns across 7 bases. The junction had 3 bases not matched to a gene; V was cut back by 7 bases and J by 9 bases. There are 12 residues in the CDR3. The CDR3, as DNA: TGTGCCAGCACCAACAGGGGTTCACCCCTCCACTTT. Its translation: CASTNRGSPLHF.

This sequence joins TRBV7-6 and TRBJ2-7; D is perhaps TRBD1 (5 bases). The CDR3 covers 16 residues. V lost 4 bases and J lost 5, with 21 bases in between. Germline CDR1 SGHVS, CDR2 FNYEAQ. CDR3 DNA: TGTGCCAGCAGCTCCAATGGGGTAGGGGTTAGGAACGAGCAGTACTTC. Translated: CASSSNGVGVRNEQYF.

The genes are TRBV10-3 and TRBJ2-7, with 8 bases matching TRBD1. The CDR3 is 14 amino acids. The J segment lost 0 bases and the V segment lost 5 bases, leaving 3 bases of the junction unmatched. In germline, CDR1 is ENHRY, CDR2 SYGVKD. In DNA, the CDR3 is TGTGCCATCAGTTGGACAGGGAGCTCCTACGAGCAGTACTTC. This gives the protein CAISWTGSSYEQYF.

This chain connects TRBV7-8 to TRBJ1-1; no definite D call. This CDR3 has 14 amino acids. Deletions cut 0 bases from V and 3 bases from J, with 8 bases between. Germline CDR1 is SGHVS and CDR2 is FQNEAQ. CDR3 amino acids: CASSLAGQHTEAFF. The CDR3 bases are TGTGCCAGCAGCTTAGCTGGGCAGCACACTGAAGCTTTCTTT.

This chain uses TRBV7-8 with TRBJ2-5, with 8 nucleotides matching TRBD1. There are 13 residues in the CDR3. CDR1 SGHVS and CDR2 FQNEAQ come from the germline V gene. The trim removed 3 bases at V and 6 bases at J, leaving 3 bases unmatched. CDR3: CASSFGQGKTQYF. CDR3 DNA: TGTGCCAGCAGCTTCGGACAGGGCAAGACCCAGTACTTC.

This clonotype came up a few times. The chain couples TRBV20-1 to TRBJ1-3; tentatively, D is TRBD1 (6 bases). Germline CDR1 and CDR2: DFQATT and SNEGSKA (reference sequence). V lost 0 bases and J lost 0, with 21 bases in between. The CDR3 has 19 amino acids. CDR3 loop: CSARDRAAGDGYSGNTIYF. Written as DNA, the CDR3 is TGCAGTGCTAGAGATAGAGCGGCAGGGGATGGGTACTCTGGAAACACCATATATTTT.

V is TRBV7-3 and J is TRBJ1-1, with 10 bases fitting TRBD1. With 6 bases clipped from V and 4 bases from J, the junction kept 8 bases outside the gene matches. Germline V lookup: CDR1 SGHTA, CDR2 FQGTGA. The CDR3 runs to 15 residues. CDR3 coding DNA: TGTGCCAGCAGGGATGCCGGACAGGGGGGCACTGAAGCTTTCTTT. Translated: CASRDAGQGGTEAFF.